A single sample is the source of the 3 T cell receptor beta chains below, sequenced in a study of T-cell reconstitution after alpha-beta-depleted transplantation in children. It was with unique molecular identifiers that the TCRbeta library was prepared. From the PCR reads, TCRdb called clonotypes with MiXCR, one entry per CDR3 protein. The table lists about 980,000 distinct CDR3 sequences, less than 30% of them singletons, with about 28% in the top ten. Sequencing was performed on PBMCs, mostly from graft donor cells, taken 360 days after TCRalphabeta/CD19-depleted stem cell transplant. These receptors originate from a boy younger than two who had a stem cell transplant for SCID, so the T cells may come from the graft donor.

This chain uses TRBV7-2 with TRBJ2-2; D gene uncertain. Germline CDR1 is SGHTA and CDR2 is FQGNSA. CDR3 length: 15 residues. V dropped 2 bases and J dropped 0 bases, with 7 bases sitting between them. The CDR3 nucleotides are TGTGCCAGCAGCTTACACAGATCGAACACCGGGGAGCTGTTTTTT. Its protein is CASSLHRSNTGELFF.

CDR3 bases: TGTGCCAGCAGCTTATTTGGTAGCGGGGGGGTGAACACCGGGGAGCTGTTTTTT. Protein product: CASSLFGSGGVNTGELFF. The V call is TRBV11-2, the J call TRBJ2-2, with TRBD2 identical over 11 bases. Germline V gene lookup returns CDR1 SGHAT and CDR2 FQNNGV. The CDR3 is 18 residues long. The V segment lost 2 bases and the J segment 1 base; nucleotides outside the gene matches: 6.

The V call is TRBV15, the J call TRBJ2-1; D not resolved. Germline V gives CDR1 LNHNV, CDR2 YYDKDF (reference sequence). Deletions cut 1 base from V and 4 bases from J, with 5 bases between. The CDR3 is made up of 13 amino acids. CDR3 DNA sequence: TGTGCCACCAGCAGAGGCAGATACAATGAGCAGTTCTTC. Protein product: CATSRGRYNEQFF.